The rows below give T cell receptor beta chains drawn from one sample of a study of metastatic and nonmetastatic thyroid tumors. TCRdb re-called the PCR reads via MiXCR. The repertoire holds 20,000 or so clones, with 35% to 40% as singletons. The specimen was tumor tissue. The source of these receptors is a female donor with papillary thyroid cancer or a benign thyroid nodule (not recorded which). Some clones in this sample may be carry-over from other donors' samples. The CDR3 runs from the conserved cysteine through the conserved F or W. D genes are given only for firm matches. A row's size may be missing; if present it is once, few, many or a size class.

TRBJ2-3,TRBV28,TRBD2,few,TGTGCCAGCAGGCCTCCGGGACTAGTATTGGATACGCAGTATTTT,CASRPPGLVLDTQYF
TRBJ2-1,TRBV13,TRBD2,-,TGTGCCAGCAGCGCTCTCGGGGGGAGGAGGACTAGCGGGTACAATGAGCAGTTCTTC,CASSALGGRRTSGYNEQFF
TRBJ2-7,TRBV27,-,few,TGTGCCAGCAGTTTGGGTCCAACAACCTACGAGCAGTACTTC,CASSLGPTTYEQYF
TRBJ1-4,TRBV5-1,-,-,TGCGCCAGCAGCTGGGCAACCTCGTCAGCAACTAATGAAAAACTGTTTTTT,CASSWATSSATNEKLFF
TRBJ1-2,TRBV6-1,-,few,TGTGCCAGCAGTGAAGCGTTAGGGGGGGGAGACGGCTACACCTTC,CASSEALGGGDGYTF
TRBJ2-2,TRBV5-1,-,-,TGCGCCAGCAGCTTGTTGCGAGACGGAACGAACACCGGGGAGCTGTTTTTT,CASSLLRDGTNTGELFF
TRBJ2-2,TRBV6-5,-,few,TGTGCCAGCAGTTACGACGGTGGCGTCGACACCGGGGAGCTGTTTTTT,CASSYDGGVDTGELFF
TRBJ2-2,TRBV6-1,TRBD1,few,TGTGCCAGCGGTAGGACAGGGCCCGCGAACACCGGGGAGCTGTTTTTT,CASGRTGPANTGELFF
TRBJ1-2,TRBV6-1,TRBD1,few,TGTGCCAGCAGGAGCGGGACAGGGACAGGCTACACCTTC,CASRSGTGTGYTF
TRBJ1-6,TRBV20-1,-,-,TGCAGTGCTAGTCGGCCGGGGGCGAAGAATTCACCCCTCCACTTT,CSASRPGAKNSPLHF
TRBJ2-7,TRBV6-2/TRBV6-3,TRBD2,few,TGTGCCAGCAGTTACAATAGCGGGAGCACCTACGAGCAGTACTTC,CASSYNSGSTYEQYF
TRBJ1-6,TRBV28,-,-,TGTGCCAGCAAGCAGTATAGCTCCTATAATTCACCCCCCCACTTT,CASKQYSSYNSPPHF
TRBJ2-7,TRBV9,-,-,TGTGCCAGCAGCGTAGTACAGGGACACTACGAGCAGTACTTC,CASSVVQGHYEQYF
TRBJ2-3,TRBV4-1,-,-,TGCGCCAGCAGCCAATTGGGCCATAGACACACAGATACGCAGTATTTT,CASSQLGHRHTDTQYF
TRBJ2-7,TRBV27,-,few,TGTGCCAGCCGTAGCGGAAACTACGAGCAGTACTTC,CASRSGNYEQYF
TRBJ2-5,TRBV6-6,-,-,TGTGCCAGCAGTTACACGAGGGGGGAGACCCAGTACTTC,CASSYTRGETQYF
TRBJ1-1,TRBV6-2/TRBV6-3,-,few,TGTGCCAGCTCCACTCCAGACAGCGGCACTGAAGCTTTCTTT,CASSTPDSGTEAFF
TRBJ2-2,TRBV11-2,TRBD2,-,TGTGCCAGCAGCTCGTCCGGGACTAGCCCCGGGGAGCTGTTTTTT,CASSSSGTSPGELFF
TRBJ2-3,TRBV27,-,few,TGTGCCAGCAGAACCAGACTAGGGATATCTAGCACAGATACGCAGTATTTT,CASRTRLGISSTDTQYF
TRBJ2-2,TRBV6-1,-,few,TGTGCCAGCATTTTTCAGGTTGAGGGGGAGCTGTTTTTT,CASIFQVEGELFF
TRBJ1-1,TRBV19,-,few,TGTGCCAGTAGTATCAAGGGGAGGGGCACTGAAGCTTTCTTT,CASSIKGRGTEAFF
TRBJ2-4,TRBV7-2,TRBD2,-,TGTGCCAGCAGCTCTCCGCGGGAGGGCCTCACAAACATTCAGTACTTC,CASSSPREGLTNIQYF
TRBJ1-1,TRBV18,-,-,TGTGCCAGCTCACCACAGACGGGGGCTGAAGCTTTCTTT,CASSPQTGAEAFF
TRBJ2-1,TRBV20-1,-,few,TGCAGTGCTAGAGAGGGTCGACTTATTACCTACAATGAGCAGTTCTTC,CSAREGRLITYNEQFF
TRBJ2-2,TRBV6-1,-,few,TGTGCCGGCAGTCCCGGACCGAACACCGGGGAGCTGTTTTTT,CAGSPGPNTGELFF
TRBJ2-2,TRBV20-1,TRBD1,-,TGCAGTGCTATAAGCCGGGACAGGGGGACCGGGGAGCTATTTTTT,CSAISRDRGTGELFF
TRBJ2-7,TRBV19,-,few,TGTGCCAGTAGTCCCGGTTGGGGGACTTTCTACGAGCAGTACTTC,CASSPGWGTFYEQYF
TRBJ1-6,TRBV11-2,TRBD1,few,TGTGCCAGCAGCTTAGACCCCGACAGGGGAAGGTCACCCCTCCACTTT,CASSLDPDRGRSPLHF
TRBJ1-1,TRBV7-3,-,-,TGTGCCAGCAGCTCCCAAATGAACACTGAAGCTTTCTTT,CASSSQMNTEAFF
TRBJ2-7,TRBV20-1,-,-,TGCAGTGCTAGTGTTCAGGCGGTGTCCGAGCAGTACTTC,CSASVQAVSEQYF
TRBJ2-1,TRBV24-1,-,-,TGTGCCACCAGTGAGGGAGCTAGATATGAGCAGTTCTTC,CATSEGARYEQFF
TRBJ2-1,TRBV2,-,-,TGTGCCACCAAAGAGGGGGGAGATGAGCAGTTCTTC,CATKEGGDEQFF
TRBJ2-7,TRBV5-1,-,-,TGCGCCAGCAGCTATGGGACGGTCGACGAGCAGTACTTC,CASSYGTVDEQYF
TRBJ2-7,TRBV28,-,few,TGTGCCAGCAGTCCATCTGTCGGGGGGCGATTGTACGAGCAGTACTTC,CASSPSVGGRLYEQYF
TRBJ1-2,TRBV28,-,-,TGTGCCAGCAGCTCATCCTCACGGGGACGGCCGAACTATGGCTACACCTTC,CASSSSSRGRPNYGYTF
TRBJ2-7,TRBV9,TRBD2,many,TGTGCCAGCAGCGGGTCGACTAGCGGGTCCTACGAGCAGTACTTC,CASSGSTSGSYEQYF
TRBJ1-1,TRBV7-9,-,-,TGTGCCAGCAGAGCCACTCCCACCCCAATGGTTGGAGCTTTCTTT,CASRATPTPMVGAFF
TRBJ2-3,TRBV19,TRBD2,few,TGTGCCAGTAGTTCTAGCGGGACAACAGATACGCAGTATTTT,CASSSSGTTDTQYF
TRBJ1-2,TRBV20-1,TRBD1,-,TGCAGTGGGGATTACAGGGGAGTCTATGGCTACACCTTC,CSGDYRGVYGYTF
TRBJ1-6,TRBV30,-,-,TGTGCCTGGAGTTTCGGGCGGAATAATTCACCCCTCCACTTT,CAWSFGRNNSPLHF
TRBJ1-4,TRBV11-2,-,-,TGTGCCAGCAGCAACGGACCGTCGGTACTAGATGAAAAACTGTTTTTT,CASSNGPSVLDEKLFF
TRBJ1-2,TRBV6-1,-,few,TGTGCCAGCAGTGAAGAGGCCAGGGTTAACTATGGCTACACCTTC,CASSEEARVNYGYTF
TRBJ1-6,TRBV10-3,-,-,TGTGCCATCAAACAAGGGGACTCACCCCTCCACTTT,CAIKQGDSPLHF
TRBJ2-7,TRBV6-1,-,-,TGTGCCAGCAATAGGGACAAGACCTACGAGCAGTACTTC,CASNRDKTYEQYF
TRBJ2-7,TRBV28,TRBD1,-,TGTGCCAGCAGTTCTCGGGACAGGGGGCAGATGGACGAGCAGTACTTC,CASSSRDRGQMDEQYF
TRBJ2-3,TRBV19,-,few,TGTGCCAGTAGCCCTAGGGGGAGCACAGATACGCAGTATTTT,CASSPRGSTDTQYF
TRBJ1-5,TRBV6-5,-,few,TGTGCCAGCAGTTATAGTCAGGCATATCAGCCCCAGCATTTT,CASSYSQAYQPQHF
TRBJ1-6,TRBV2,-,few,TGTGCCAGCAGGGAGGATGGACGGTCACCCCTCCACTTT,CASREDGRSPLHF
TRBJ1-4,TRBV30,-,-,TGTGCCTGGAGCTTACCGAAGTCGGGGGCTGGGGAAAAACTGTTTTTT,CAWSLPKSGAGEKLFF
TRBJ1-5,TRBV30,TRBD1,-,TGTGCCTGGAGTGACCCGGGACAGCTAAATCAGCCCCAGCATTTT,CAWSDPGQLNQPQHF
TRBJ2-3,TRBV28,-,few,TGTGCCAGCAGTACGAACTCTGGCACAGATACGCAGTATTTT,CASSTNSGTDTQYF
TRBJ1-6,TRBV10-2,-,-,TGCGCCAGCAGGGAGGGCAGCTCCTATAATTCACCCCTCCACTTT,CASREGSSYNSPLHF
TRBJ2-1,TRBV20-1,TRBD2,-,TGCAGTGCTAGTAATAGCGGGAGAAGGAATGAGCAGTTCTTC,CSASNSGRRNEQFF
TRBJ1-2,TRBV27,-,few,TGTGCCAGCACGGGGAATGGTTATGGCTACACCTTC,CASTGNGYGYTF
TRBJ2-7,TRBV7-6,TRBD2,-,TGTGCCAGCAGCTCCTCGTCTAGCGGGGTCTACGAGCAGTACTTC,CASSSSSSGVYEQYF
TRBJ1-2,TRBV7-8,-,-,TGTGCCAGCAGCTTAGACATATGGGTTCTCTTTGGCTACACCTTC,CASSLDIWVLFGYTF
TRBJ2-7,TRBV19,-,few,TGTGCCAGTAGTTTTTACCAGGGTCAGGACGAGCAGTACTTC,CASSFYQGQDEQYF
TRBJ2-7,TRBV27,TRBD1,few,TGTGCCAGCAGATGGACAGGGACCTACGAGCAGTACTTC,CASRWTGTYEQYF
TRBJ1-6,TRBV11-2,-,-,TGTGCCAGCAGCTCCGTTCATTCACCCCTCCACTTT,CASSSVHSPLHF
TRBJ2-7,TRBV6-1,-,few,TGTGCCACCAACAGAGGAGAATTCAACCGGTACGAGCAGTACTTC,CATNRGEFNRYEQYF